This T cell receptor (beta chain) is from a study of T cell repertoires in cytomegalovirus infection. Study details: Through public TCR beta signatures, both CMV infection and matching HLA type were indicated.

A single record per CDR3 protein comes from TCRdb applying MiXCR to the reads. The sample shows 100,000 or so distinct CDR3 sequences, roughly a quarter of them seen only once. Study-level findings and limits: Pooled public TCR beta family frequency picked out CMV carriers with the relevant HLA.

Details on this clonotype: The antigen is not known.

The sequence derives from a human donor in good health (CMV status not recorded). Some clones in this sample may be carry-over from other donors' samples. Sequenced material: CD8+ T cells from PBMCs.

The DNA for the CDR3 is TGTGCCAGCAGCTTAAACCCGGGGGACCAAGAGACCCAGTACTTC. This codes for CASSLNPGDQETQYF. This rearrangement joins TRBV7-9 to TRBJ2-5, with D possibly matching TRBD2 (6 bases). The CDR3 runs 15 residues. V lost 2 bases to trimming and J lost 0 bases, with 10 bases between them. Looked up from germline, CDR1 is SEHNR and CDR2 is FQNEAQ (reference sequence). Together with reference TRBV7-9 and TRBJ2-5, the CDR3 gives the full variable domain: DTGVSQNPRHKITKRGQNVTFRCDPISEHNRLYWYRQTLGQGPEFLTYFQNEAQLEKSRLLSDRFSAERPKGSFSTLEIQRTEQGDSAMYLCASSLNPGDQETQYFGPGTRLLVL.